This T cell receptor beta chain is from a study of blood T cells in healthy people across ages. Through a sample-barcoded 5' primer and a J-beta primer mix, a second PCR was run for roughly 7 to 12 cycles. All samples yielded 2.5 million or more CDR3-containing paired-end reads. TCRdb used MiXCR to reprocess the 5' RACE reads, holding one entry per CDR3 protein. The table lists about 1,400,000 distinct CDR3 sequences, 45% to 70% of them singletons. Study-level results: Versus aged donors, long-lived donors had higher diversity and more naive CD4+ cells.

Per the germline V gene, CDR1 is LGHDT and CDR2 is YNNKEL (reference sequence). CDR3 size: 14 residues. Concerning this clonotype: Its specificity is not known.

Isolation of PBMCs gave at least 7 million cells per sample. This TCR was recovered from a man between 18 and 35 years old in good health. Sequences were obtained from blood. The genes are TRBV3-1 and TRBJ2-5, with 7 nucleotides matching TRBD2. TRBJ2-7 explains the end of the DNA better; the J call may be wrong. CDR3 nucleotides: TGTGCCAGCAGCCCTGGACTAGGGCAGTACGAGCAGTACTTC. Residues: CASSPGLGQYEQYF.